A single sample gave rise to the 9 T cell receptor beta chains below, sequenced in a study of blood T cell repertoires in COVID-19. The table came from immunoSEQ multiplex PCR; TCRdb's copy has only in-frame clones and leaves some out. This sample has 84,000 or so clones, with about 82% found just once. Sequenced sample: peripheral blood. The origin of the receptors is a man older than 75 with active or convalescent COVID-19.

The chain uses TRBV7-9 and TRBJ2-7, with 11 bases identical to TRBD2. V gave up 1 base and J gave up 7 bases; unmatched junction bases: 9. CDR1 and CDR2 from the germline V gene are SEHNR and FQNEAQ (reference sequence). The CDR3 is 16 residues long. In DNA form, the CDR3 reads TGTGCCAGCAGCTTAGTAGGGGGCCGACTAGCGGGGGAGCAGTACGTC. Its protein product is CASSLVGGRLAGEQYV.

In its sample, this clone was seen a few times. The chain links TRBV5-1 to TRBJ1-5; 7 bases are shared with TRBD1. The junction had 4 bases not matched to a gene; V was cut back by 4 bases and J by 0 bases. This CDR3 is 15 amino acids long. CDR1 SGHRS and CDR2 YFSETQ come from the germline V gene. CDR3 region: CASSNTGDSNQPQHF. The CDR3, as DNA: TGCGCCAGCAGCAACACAGGGGATAGCAATCAGCCCCAGCATTTT. The full variable domain, completed using reference TRBV5-1 and TRBJ1-5, is KAGVTQTPRYLIKTRGQQVTLSCSPISGHRSVSWYQQTPGQGLQFLFEYFSETQRNKGNFPGRFSGRQFSNSRSEMNVSTLELGDSALYLCASSNTGDSNQPQHFGDGTRLSIL.

About this clone itself: The junction departs from germline at one end; a sequencing error may be responsible. This sequence joins TRBV7-9 and TRBJ2-1; maybe TRBD1 (5 bases). This CDR3 region has 11 residues. Per the germline V gene, CDR1 is SEHNR and CDR2 is FQNEAQ (reference sequence). The CDR3 coding sequence is TGTGCCAGCAGCTTAAGGGGCGCCTTGCTCTTC. Amino acid sequence: CASSLRGALLF.

This chain uses TRBV19 with TRBJ1-4; 7 bases agree with TRBD1. CDR1 LNHDA and CDR2 SQIVND come from the germline V gene (reference sequence). The CDR3 sequence is 16 residues long. The ends lost 9 bases at V and 4 bases at J; junction bases unmatched: 14. The CDR3 loop is CASSRQGQQGNEKLFF. CDR3 DNA sequence: TGTGCCAGCTCTCGACAGGGCCAACAGGGTAATGAAAAACTGTTTTTT.

The chain uses TRBV18 and TRBJ1-2; 9 bases align to TRBD1. This CDR3 has 15 amino acids. Germline CDR1 reads KGHSH; CDR2 reads LQKENI. With 3 bases clipped from V and 3 bases from J, the junction kept 5 bases outside the gene matches. DNA of the CDR3: TGTGCCAGCTCACCTCGAACAGGGGGCGACTATGGCTACACCTTC. Amino acids: CASSPRTGGDYGYTF.

The chain links TRBV27 to TRBJ1-6; the match to TRBD1 covers 9 bases. V lost 5 bases to trimming and J lost 7 bases; unmatched junction nucleotides: 6. Germline lookup yields CDR1 MNHEY and CDR2 SMNVEV (reference sequence). The CDR3 has 15 residues. In nucleotides, the CDR3 is TGTGCCAGCAGTCCGCTGGACAGGGGAAATTCACCCCTCCACTTT. This codes for CASSPLDRGNSPLHF.

V and J are TRBV28 and TRBJ1-2; D is undetermined. This CDR3 spans 14 amino acids. V was clipped by 10 bases and J by 3 bases, with 18 bases between them. Germline CDR1 MDHEN, CDR2 SYDVKM. The CDR3 coding sequence is TGTGCCACCCATGGGGAGGGCCGTCACTATGGCTACACCTTC. Protein product: CATHGEGRHYGYTF.

The chain has TRBV28 and TRBJ1-6; 7 nucleotides agree with TRBD1. Germline-derived CDR1 and CDR2 are MDHEN and SYDVKM. J was trimmed by 5 bases and V by 4 bases; bases with no gene match: 5. There are 15 residues in the CDR3. The CDR3 reads CASSSPGQNNSPLHF. CDR3 DNA sequence: TGTGCCAGCAGTTCTCCGGGACAGAATAATTCACCCCTCCACTTT.

The J gene is TRBJ1-1, the V gene TRBV27, with 7 bases identical to TRBD1. Germline CDR1 MNHEY, CDR2 SMNVEV (reference sequence). The CDR3 length is 12 residues. Germline trimming cut 6 bases from V and 11 bases from J; bases unmatched to any gene: 9. The CDR3 region has the DNA TGTGCCAGCAGCAACCCGACAGGGTCCGCTTTCTTT. Translating it yields CASSNPTGSAFF.